This record covers a single T cell receptor beta chain. Its cognate antigen is unknown. The sample comes from a study of memory CD4+ T cells and cytomegalovirus serostatus. Trimming shortened V by 0 bases and J by 5 bases, and 11 bases separated the two germline ends. CDR1 and CDR2 from the germline V gene are SGDLS and YYNGEE. This CDR3 contains 14 residues. The sort gate was single viable CD3+CD4+CD8-CD45RO+ cells for memory CD4+ T cells. In the original workflow: After removing out-of-frame reads, 2,204,828 distinct TCRbeta sequences remained. Profiled with immunoSEQ multiplex PCR; TCRdb holds only in-frame clones, not every one. V, J and clone size were drawn from that table, and D and trimming were deduced from the DNA. The repertoire has around 53,000 clones, about three quarters of them found once; the top ten carry approximately 1.5%. Study findings and constraints: About 40% of the roughly 160 known CMV-associated TCRbeta sequences appeared in CD4+ memory.

V and J are TRBV9 and TRBJ1-2, with a weak D call TRBD1 (5 bases). The receptor was isolated from an adult in good health and CMV-seropositive. The material sequenced was memory CD4+ T cells from blood. The CDR3 spells CASSVEVGEYGYTF. In DNA form, the CDR3 reads TGTGCCAGCAGCGTAGAGGTAGGGGAGTATGGCTACACCTTC.